The 21 T cell receptor beta chains given below trace back to one sample, sequenced in a study of shared clonotypes between healthy human individuals. Assay used: immunoSEQ multiplex PCR; TCRdb lists only in-frame clones, some missing. The table lists 2 million to 2.5 million clones, roughly 93% of them singletons. What was sequenced was naive CD4+ T cells from PBMCs. Stated subset: CD45RA+ positively selected. These receptors came from a man between 18 and 35 years old in good health. Some clones in this sample may be carry-over from other donors' samples.

The chain has TRBV7-9 and TRBJ2-5; no firm D call. Germline-derived CDR1 and CDR2 are SEHNR and FQNEAQ (reference sequence). The CDR3 is made up of 12 amino acids. Trimming took 3 bases from V and 4 from J, leaving 6 bases between them. DNA of the CDR3: TGTGCCAGCAGCTTTGCCGCAGAGACCCAGTACTTC. It specifies CASSFAAETQYF.

The chain is built from TRBV19 and TRBJ2-1; D unresolved. Trimming cost V 10 bases and J 3 bases, with 7 bases left between them. CDR3 size: 11 residues. CDR1 is LNHDA, CDR2 SQIVND, per germline (reference sequence). The chain's CDR3 is CATYRYNEQFF. In nucleotides, the CDR3 is TGTGCCACATATCGCTACAATGAGCAGTTCTTC.

The rearrangement uses TRBV7-9 and TRBJ2-4; 11 nucleotides line up with TRBD2. The length of the CDR3 is 16 residues. The trim removed 6 bases at V and 6 bases at J, leaving 10 bases unmatched. The germline gives CDR1 SEHNR, CDR2 FQNEAQ (reference sequence). This chain's CDR3 is CASSQISGRGGNIQYF. The CDR3 DNA follows: TGTGCCAGCAGTCAAATTAGCGGGAGGGGAGGAAACATTCAGTACTTC.

This clone was detected a few times. The chain carries TRBV12-2 and TRBJ2-5. TRBV12-2 is annotated as a pseudogene. This CDR3 has 11 amino acids. CDR3 sequence: CASRLEETQYF. The CDR3 DNA sequence: TGTGCAAGTCGCTTAGAAGAGACCCAGTACTTC.

The gene calls are TRBV4-2 and TRBJ2-3; D is perhaps TRBD1 (5 bases). This CDR3 is 17 amino acids long. V gave up 0 bases and J gave up 2 bases, with 15 bases separating them. Germline CDR1 reads LGHNA; CDR2 reads YNFKEQ. CDR3 residues: CASSQDRRQTHTDTQYF. The DNA for the CDR3 is TGTGCCAGCAGCCAAGATCGGAGACAGACGCACACAGATACGCAGTATTTT.

The rearrangement links TRBV28 to TRBJ2-2; 7 bases map to TRBD1. The CDR3 is made up of 17 amino acids. The junction had 15 bases not matched to a gene; V was cut back by 4 bases and J by 7 bases. Looked up from germline, CDR1 is MDHEN and CDR2 is SYDVKM. The CDR3 nucleotides read TGTGCCAGCAGTTCCTCCGGGACAGCCCTGAGAAACGGGGAGCTGTTTTTT. Protein: CASSSSGTALRNGELFF.

The J gene is TRBJ2-3, the V gene TRBV5-5; unclear D gene. The germline V gene has CDR1 SGHKS and CDR2 YYEKEE (reference sequence). With 4 bases removed from V and 6 bases from J, the gap between germline ends came to 21 bases. The CDR3 has 16 residues. The CDR3 loop is CASSLGPTSGTDTQYF. In DNA, the CDR3 is TGTGCCAGCAGCCTGGGCCCAACCTCTGGAACGGATACGCAGTATTTT.

For this clone: Other DNA sequences from this sample encode an identical CDR3 as well. The CDR3, as DNA: TGTGCCAGCAGCGTAGGACTAGCGGCAGACAATGAGCAGTTCTTC. Its protein is CASSVGLAADNEQFF. The chain carries TRBV9 and TRBJ2-1; TRBD2 aligns across 9 bases. Germline values: CDR1 SGDLS, CDR2 YYNGEE. The CDR3 is 15 amino acids. After removal of 0 bases from V and 5 bases from J, the junction contained 3 bases not matched to a gene.

This clone appeared once. The chain uses TRBV2 and TRBJ2-7; 7 nucleotides agree with TRBD1. Germline V CDR1 and CDR2: SNHLY, FYNNEI. The trim removed 7 bases at V and 5 bases at J, leaving 5 bases unmatched. The CDR3 contains 12 residues. The CDR3 nucleotides read TGTGCCAGCATTAGGGACAGCCACGAGCAGTACTTC. As protein: CASIRDSHEQYF. The full variable domain, completed using reference TRBV2 and TRBJ2-7, is EPEVTQTPSHQVTQMGQEVILRCVPISNHLYFYWYRQILGQKVEFLVSFYNNEISEKSEIFDDQFSVERPDGSNFTLKIRSTKLEDSAMYFCASIRDSHEQYFGPGTRLTVT.

The genes are TRBV28 and TRBJ1-5; 7 bases line up with TRBD1. V shed 2 bases, J shed 0 bases, and the junction held 7 bases outside the gene matches. The CDR3 length is 17 residues. Germline lookup yields CDR1 MDHEN and CDR2 SYDVKM. CDR3 in DNA: TGTGCCAGCAGTTTACTCGGACAGGAGAGTAGCAATCAGCCCCAGCATTTT. Translation gives CASSLLGQESSNQPQHF.

V is TRBV9 and J is TRBJ2-5; D may be TRBD1 or TRBD2 (5 bases each). The CDR3 length is 13 residues. V gave up 3 bases and J gave up 7 bases, with 13 bases separating them. Germline lookup yields CDR1 SGDLS and CDR2 YYNGEE. This chain's CDR3 is CASSDRLRGTQYF. The DNA for the CDR3 is TGTGCCAGCAGCGACCGACTAAGGGGGACCCAGTACTTC.

This clone was recorded a few times. The rearrangement joins TRBV30 to TRBJ1-5, with D perhaps TRBD1 (5 bases). The CDR3 has 14 amino acids. Germline V gives CDR1 GTSNPN, CDR2 SVGIG (reference sequence). V lost 2 bases and J 1 base, leaving 9 bases between the germline ends. The CDR3: CAWSPGFSNQPQHF. The CDR3 DNA is TGTGCCTGGAGTCCAGGGTTCAGCAATCAGCCCCAGCATTTT. The complete variable domain, with remaining parts taken from reference TRBV30 and TRBJ1-5, reads SQTIHQWPATLVQPVGSPLSLECTVEGTSNPNLYWYRQAAGRGLQLLFYSVGIGQISSEVPQNLSASRPQDRQFILSSKKLLLSDSGFYLCAWSPGFSNQPQHFGDGTRLSIL.

This chain links TRBV6-5 with TRBJ2-1; TRBD1 is a possible D gene (5 bases). The CDR3 extends over 13 amino acids. In germline, CDR1 is MNHEY, CDR2 SVGAGI. The ends were cut back, 8 bases at V and 4 bases at J, with 12 bases in the middle. CDR3 protein: CASSDRKYNEQFF. In DNA, the CDR3 is TGTGCCAGCTCAGACAGAAAATACAATGAGCAGTTCTTC.

This sequence joins TRBV4-1 and TRBJ2-1, with a possible D match to TRBD1 (6 bases). Trimming removed 1 base at V and 3 bases at J, with 13 bases between. The CDR3 is 16 residues long. The germline CDR1 and CDR2 sequences are MGHRA and YSYEKL. CDR3 bases: TGCGCCAGCAGCCAAGTGGGGACACCTAGCTACAATGAGCAGTTCTTC. As protein: CASSQVGTPSYNEQFF.

The gene calls are TRBV18 and TRBJ2-2; 9 nucleotides match TRBD2. The CDR3 spans 17 residues. V dropped 1 base and J dropped 1; count of bases not matched to a gene: 4. Germline assignment: CDR1 KGHSH and CDR2 LQKENI. In DNA form, the CDR3 reads TGTGCCAGCTCACCACAGCGACTAGCGGAGAACACCGGGGAGCTGTTTTTT. Translating it yields CASSPQRLAENTGELFF.

This clone was counted once. The chain employs TRBV2 and TRBJ1-1; 9 bases line up with TRBD1. With 5 bases clipped from V and 1 base from J, the junction kept 11 bases outside the gene matches. This CDR3 comprises 17 residues. CDR1 SNHLY and CDR2 FYNNEI come from the germline V gene. The DNA for the CDR3 is TGTGCCAGCAGTACAGGGGGCGTCTGGTTAGGGAACACTGAAGCTTTCTTT. Translating it yields CASSTGGVWLGNTEAFF.

This chain connects TRBV5-4 to TRBJ2-3; possibly TRBD2 for D (6 bases). With 4 bases removed from V and 5 bases from J, the gap between germline ends came to 20 bases. Germline CDR1 SGHNT, CDR2 YYREEE (reference sequence). This CDR3 contains 16 residues. The CDR3 reads CASSPPPGVGGDTQYF. CDR3 sequence (DNA): TGTGCCAGCAGCCCACCCCCGGGGGTTGGTGGAGATACGCAGTATTTT.

The chain combines TRBV5-3 with TRBJ1-2; TRBD1 matches 7 bases. TRBV5-3 is an open reading frame, and its role is uncertain. The J segment lost 8 bases and the V segment lost 8 bases, leaving 18 bases of the junction unmatched. This CDR3 comprises 15 residues. CDR3 amino acids: CASSQDPTGELGYTF. DNA of the CDR3: TGTGCCAGCAGCCAAGATCCAACAGGGGAGTTGGGCTACACCTTC.

The rearrangement uses TRBV27 and TRBJ2-7; the D gene is possibly TRBD1 (6 bases). The germline gives CDR1 MNHEY, CDR2 SMNVEV (reference sequence). This CDR3 comprises 12 residues. Trimming shortened V by 6 bases and J by 5 bases, and 11 bases separated the two germline ends. The CDR3 region is CASRDYRDEQYF. CDR3 DNA: TGTGCCAGCAGAGACTACAGGGACGAGCAGTACTTC.

The DNA for the CDR3 is TGCGCCAGCAGCTACGCCGGGACTAGCGGCACCTACGAGCAGTACTTC. This encodes CASSYAGTSGTYEQYF. The V and J genes are TRBV5-1 and TRBJ2-7; TRBD2 matches at 11 bases. V dropped 3 bases and J dropped 2; count of bases not matched to a gene: 7. This CDR3 contains 16 residues. The germline V gene encodes CDR1 SGHRS and CDR2 YFSETQ.

The chain employs TRBV28 and TRBJ1-5; the D gene is possibly TRBD1 (6 bases). From germline, CDR1 is MDHEN and CDR2 SYDVKM. The CDR3 runs 12 residues. The V and J ends lost 6 bases and 8 bases respectively, with 11 bases between them. CDR3 bases: TGTGCCAGCAGCGAGGGGGATAAGCCCCAGCATTTT. Its translation: CASSEGDKPQHF.